This T cell receptor (beta chain) was observed in a study of a mutant IDH1 vaccine in newly diagnosed glioma. This CDR3 contains 14 residues. The germline V and J ends were trimmed by 5 bases and 2 bases, with 10 bases remaining between them. Germline CDR1 MNHNS, CDR2 SASEGT. Time point of the sample: baseline, week 1 (first vaccination visit). The treatment is: pre-vaccination baseline after standard-of-care therapy. The assay was immunoSEQ multiplex PCR, and TCRdb's table has in-frame clones only and misses some. The table lists roughly 38,000 clones, just under 80% of them singletons. Remarks on this clone: Other DNA sequences of this sample code for an identical CDR3.

The chain has TRBV6-1 and TRBJ1-5, with D perhaps TRBD1 (5 bases). The clonotype originates from a man aged 35 to 55 with glioma. Some clones in this sample may be carry-over from other donors' samples. The sample here was PBMCs, taken from a glioma patient treated with radiotherapy, temozolomide or both. CDR3 region: CASSSSRGNQPQHF. CDR3 nucleotides: TGTGCCAGCAGTTCCTCCAGGGGCAATCAGCCCCAGCATTTT.